The clone carrying this T cell receptor (beta chain) was seen repeatedly, ten times or more. The antigen is unknown. The time point was: newly diagnosed GD, antithyroid drugs for less than 3 months. Making the TCR library involved RNA that had been extracted from PBMCs. The record originates from a study of regulatory T cells in long-lasting Graves disease. Whole-study results and caveats: Persistent Graves' patients showed a TCR diversity that was lower than that of newly diagnosed ones.

According to the study, TCR beta libraries were built with iRepertoire HTBI primers and CDR3-region Arm-PCR. One entry per CDR3 protein results from TCRdb running MiXCR on the multiplex PCR reads. Altogether about 430,000 distinct CDR3 sequences are present, over 12% being singletons, with the ten largest covering approximately 7.8%. The CDR3 is made up of 14 amino acids. Per germline, CDR1 SGHAT and CDR2 FQNNGV. V was cut by 0 bases and J by 3 bases, with 5 bases left in between. This sample was shared with a second study, whose subject was T cells in Graves' hyperthyroidism and ophthalmopathy.

V gene TRBV11-2 combines with J gene TRBJ2-2; no clear D gene. This TCR came from a woman in her thirties or forties with Graves disease. The sequencing used peripheral blood mononuclear cells (PBMCs), collected at new diagnosis, from a patient treated with antithyroid drugs. The CDR3 loop is CASSLDSYTGELFF. DNA for the CDR3: TGTGCCAGCAGCTTAGACAGTTACACCGGGGAGCTGTTTTTT.